Listed here are 15 T cell receptor beta chains from one sample, sequenced in a study of OX40 agonist ivuxolimab in advanced cancers. Here immunoSEQ multiplex PCR was the method, and the copy in TCRdb shows in-frame clones only, minus some. The data contain about 39,000 clones, about 90% of them seen just once; the ten biggest clones take up about 20%. The material was CD4+ or CD8+ T cells sorted from blood, obtained in a trial of the OX40 agonist ivuxolimab. The receptors shown here come from an adult with an advanced solid tumor such as melanoma, head and neck, liver or kidney cancer.

The chain is built from TRBV5-1 and TRBJ2-1; 13 nucleotides line up with TRBD2. From germline, CDR1 is SGHRS and CDR2 YFSETQ. The CDR3 runs 15 residues. Trimming cost V 4 bases and J 6 bases; bases outside gene matches: 4. The DNA for the CDR3 is TGCGCCAGCAGCCCGCGGACTAGCGGGAGCAATGAGCAGTTCTTC. It encodes CASSPRTSGSNEQFF.

This chain joins TRBV7-2 and TRBJ1-3; D ambiguous. In germline, CDR1 is SGHTA, CDR2 FQGNSA. The V end lost 2 bases, the J end lost 0 bases, and 8 bases lay between the germline ends. The CDR3 is 15 residues long. CDR3 sequence (DNA): TGTGCCAGCAGCTTATACGGCATCTCTGGAAACACCATATATTTT. This gives the protein CASSLYGISGNTIYF.

The J gene is TRBJ2-1, the V gene TRBV15; no firm D call. Germline V gives CDR1 LNHNV, CDR2 YYDKDF (reference sequence). There are 16 residues in the CDR3. Trimming shortened V by 0 bases and J by 8 bases, and 17 bases separated the two germline ends. The CDR3 loop reads CATSRDWATDTDEQFF. The CDR3 coding sequence is TGTGCCACCAGCAGAGATTGGGCTACGGATACGGATGAGCAGTTCTTC.

The chain is built from TRBV2 and TRBJ2-7; 8 positions agree with TRBD2. Germline V CDR1 and CDR2: SNHLY, FYNNEI. The V and J ends lost 4 bases and 2 bases, in that order; junction bases with no gene match: 10. CDR3 length: 16 residues. The CDR3 protein is CASSGQAGVGPYEQYF. The CDR3 nucleotides read TGTGCCAGCAGTGGCCAAGCGGGAGTTGGCCCCTACGAGCAGTACTTC. The variable domain in full, with the rest retrieved from reference TRBV2 and TRBJ2-7, is EPEVTQTPSHQVTQMGQEVILRCVPISNHLYFYWYRQILGQKVEFLVSFYNNEISEKSEIFDDQFSVERPDGSNFTLKIRSTKLEDSAMYFCASSGQAGVGPYEQYFGPGTRLTVT.

V is TRBV5-6 and J is TRBJ2-7; D is possibly TRBD2 (6 bases). The CDR3 is made up of 12 amino acids. Germline CDR1 and CDR2: SGHDT and YYEEEE. V was pared by 5 bases and J by 3 bases, with 9 bases between. In nucleotides, the CDR3 is TGTGCCAGCAGTGGAGGGTACTACGAGCAGTACTTC. Its translation is CASSGGYYEQYF.

J is TRBJ2-2 and V is TRBV5-1, with 8 bases that match TRBD2. The CDR3 runs to 16 residues. Germline V gene lookup returns CDR1 SGHRS and CDR2 YFSETQ. V lost 4 bases, J lost 3 bases, and 8 bases stayed unmatched. The CDR3 DNA is TGCGCCAGCAGCCTAAGCGGGAGTATAGACACCGGGGAGCTGTTTTTT. The encoded protein is CASSLSGSIDTGELFF.

This chain joins TRBV6-5 and TRBJ2-7; TRBD2 matches at 7 bases. V lost 5 bases to trimming and J lost 7 bases; unmatched junction nucleotides: 8. This CDR3 comprises 13 residues. The germline gives CDR1 MNHEY, CDR2 SVGAGI. CDR3 amino acids: CASSEGTTLEQYF. The DNA for the CDR3 is TGTGCCAGCAGTGAGGGGACTACGTTGGAGCAGTACTTC.

This rearrangement joins TRBV21-1 to TRBJ1-1; the D call of TRBD1 is as the table states it, not checked on the DNA. TRBV21-1 is reported as a pseudogene. This CDR3 region has 16 residues. The DNA of the CDR3 is TGTGCCAGCAGCGCAGGGGGCTACGGGGGGAACACTGAAGCTTTCTTT. This encodes CASSAGGYGGNTEAFF.

The chain links TRBV5-1 to TRBJ2-7, with 9 bases aligning to TRBD1. The CDR3 extends over 14 amino acids. V trimming: 4 bases; J trimming: 1 base; junction bases outside the gene matches: 3. Germline values: CDR1 SGHRS, CDR2 YFSETQ. CDR3 DNA: TGCGCCAGCAGCCCCGGGACAGGGTCCTACGAGCAGTACTTC. This codes for CASSPGTGSYEQYF.

V is TRBV7-8 and J is TRBJ2-5; 10 bases line up with TRBD2. The CDR3 totals 15 residues. J was trimmed by 2 bases and V by 7 bases; bases with no gene match: 7. From germline, CDR1 is SGHVS and CDR2 FQNEAQ. The CDR3 protein is CASTPGTSEQETQYF. For the CDR3, the DNA is TGTGCCAGCACCCCGGGGACTAGCGAACAAGAGACCCAGTACTTC.

This clone is termed medium-sized. This chain joins TRBV20-1 and TRBJ2-7, with D maybe TRBD1 (5 bases). Trimming pared 6 bases from V and 7 bases from J, leaving 13 bases between. The CDR3 is made up of 11 amino acids. Germline lookup yields CDR1 DFQATT and CDR2 SNEGSKA (reference sequence). For the CDR3, the DNA is TGCAGTGCCCCTCAGGGTGTTGAGCAGTACTTC. Its protein product is CSAPQGVEQYF.

The chain links TRBV7-8 to TRBJ2-1; 8 nucleotides align to TRBD2. The CDR3 has 16 residues. V was pared by 1 base and J by 6 bases, with 8 bases of the junction left unmatched. Germline V gives CDR1 SGHVS, CDR2 FQNEAQ. CDR3 in amino acids: CASSLGGLAGGNEQFF. In nucleotides, the CDR3 is TGTGCCAGCAGCTTAGGGGGCCTAGCGGGCGGCAATGAGCAGTTCTTC.

The rearrangement joins TRBV6-6 to TRBJ2-3; 10 nucleotides line up with TRBD2. This CDR3 contains 15 residues. V shed 4 bases and J 1 base; nucleotides not matched to a gene: 2. The germline CDR1 and CDR2 sequences are MNHNY and SVGAGI (reference sequence). CDR3 loop: CASSSLAGGTDTQYF. CDR3 DNA sequence: TGTGCCAGCAGTTCTCTAGCGGGAGGCACAGATACGCAGTATTTT.

The V gene is TRBV7-6, the J gene TRBJ2-5; 7 bases align to TRBD2. The CDR3 runs 16 residues. J lost 1 base, V lost 5 bases, and 10 bases had no gene match. Germline V gives CDR1 SGHVS, CDR2 FNYEAQ. The CDR3 coding sequence is TGTGCCAGCAGCCGGCCCCGCGGGAGTTCCCAAGAGACCCAGTACTTC. Encoded protein: CASSRPRGSSQETQYF.

The chain employs TRBV27 and TRBJ2-5; D is ambiguous. CDR1 is MNHEY, CDR2 SMNVEV, per germline (reference sequence). The CDR3 covers 16 residues. The V gene lost 5 bases and the J gene lost 4 bases, with 20 bases spanning the gap. The CDR3: CASSPDPGLFGETQYF. The DNA of the CDR3 is TGTGCCAGCAGTCCCGACCCAGGTTTGTTTGGAGAGACCCAGTACTTC.